Below, one T cell receptor (beta chain) is given with its context. Its target is unknown. The data belong to a study of T cells in tumors after PD-1 blockade. Study context: Patients received pembrolizumab 200 mg every 3 weeks or cemiplimab 350 mg every 2 weeks. A subset received ongoing vismodegib 150 mg daily alongside anti-PD-1 therapy. The study's findings and limits: Blood contained approximately 43% of the tumor's TCR clonotypes.

Germline loops: CDR1 SGHNT, CDR2 YENEEA. The CDR3 is made up of 15 amino acids. V dropped 1 base and J dropped 0 bases, with 9 bases sitting between them. The repertoire was sequenced with immunoSEQ multiplex PCR; TCRdb's copy has only in-frame clones and lacks some. The sample has some 25,000 clones; 82% are singletons. Tumor or blood genomic DNA was sequenced, with inputs of about 616 ng to 6,004 ng. The source is a human donor with basal cell carcinoma. The chain carries TRBV11-3 and TRBJ1-1, with D uncertain. The sequencing here drew on PBMCs, taken after anti-PD-1 treatment. The CDR3 sequence is CASSLAPGLNTEAFF. As DNA, the CDR3 is TGTGCCAGCAGCTTAGCACCCGGTCTGAACACTGAAGCTTTCTTT.